One and the same sample provided the 25 T cell receptor beta chains below, sequenced in a study of T cells in Graves' hyperthyroidism and ophthalmopathy. There were TCR beta CDR3 regions amplified from RNA transcripts. The TCR CDR3 was amplified in a first-round RT-PCR using the HTBI primer set. One entry per CDR3 protein results from TCRdb running MiXCR on the multiplex PCR reads. Of 300,000 to 500,000 distinct CDR3 sequences in the sample, roughly an eighth are singletons; the top ten hold 25% to 30%. The sample comprised blood. Receptor source: a man aged 50-59 years with Graves' ophthalmopathy.

This clonotype has a handful of counts. CDR3: CASSYLRGTTIYEQYF. DNA for the CDR3: TGTGCCAGCAGTTACCTCAGGGGGACAACTATATACGAGCAGTACTTC. The chain joins TRBV27 to TRBJ2-7, with TRBD1 identical over 7 bases. CDR1 MNHEY and CDR2 SMNVEV come from the germline V gene (reference sequence). The ends lost 4 bases at V and 4 bases at J; junction bases unmatched: 13. There are 16 residues in the CDR3.

This clonotype was picked up a small number of times. The rearrangement uses TRBV14 and TRBJ2-5; 9 bases agree with TRBD2. Germline lookup yields CDR1 SGHDN and CDR2 FVKESK. The CDR3 contains 17 residues. V was pared by 1 base and J by 7 bases, with 13 bases of the junction left unmatched. CDR3 coding DNA: TGTGCCAGCAGCCAAGTTGGAGCGGGAGGAGGCGCGGTGACCCAGTACTTC. Amino acids: CASSQVGAGGGAVTQYF.

The CDR3 spells CAAGLGTYEQYF. The CDR3 nucleotides are TGTGCCGCAGGATTGGGCACCTACGAGCAGTACTTC. The J gene is TRBJ2-7, the V gene TRBV30; no reliable D call. V was shortened by 8 bases and J by 2 bases, with 13 bases between the two germline ends. Per the germline V gene, CDR1 is GTSNPN and CDR2 is SVGIG (reference sequence). The CDR3 consists of 12 residues.

This clonotype was counted a few times. The chain links TRBV7-8 to TRBJ2-1, with 9 bases matching TRBD1. Germline V lookup: CDR1 SGHVS, CDR2 FQNEAQ. V dropped 5 bases and J dropped 9; count of bases not matched to a gene: 8. The CDR3 has 14 amino acids. The CDR3 region is CASSLDRGEGEQFF. The DNA for the CDR3 is TGTGCCAGCAGCCTGGACAGGGGAGAGGGTGAGCAGTTCTTC.

A word on this clonotype: The CDR3 does not end in the conserved phenylalanine or tryptophan, so this is likely a read error. This chain joins TRBV19 and TRBJ1-1, with D uncertain. Looked up from germline, CDR1 is LNHDA and CDR2 is SQIVND (reference sequence). The CDR3 extends over 13 amino acids. V shed 4 bases and J shed 5 bases, with 11 bases lying between them. The CDR3 DNA sequence: TGTGCCAGTAGTACAGACCGGTTTACTGAAGCTTTCTCT. Translated: CASSTDRFTEAFS.

This clonotype was counted at least ten times. The rearrangement joins TRBV7-2 to TRBJ2-1; 11 bases map to TRBD2. The CDR3 consists of 14 residues. The V and J ends lost 5 bases and 8 bases, in that order; junction bases with no gene match: 5. Germline CDR1 is SGHTA and CDR2 is FQGNSA. The CDR3 spells CASSVSSGRHEQFF. CDR3 nucleotides: TGTGCCAGCAGCGTCTCTAGCGGGAGGCATGAGCAGTTCTTC.

This clonotype has only one observation. A read error may explain this, as a much larger clone is one base away. The chain employs TRBV28 and TRBJ1-5; D unresolved. Germline lookup yields CDR1 MDHEN and CDR2 SYDVKM. This CDR3 is 16 amino acids long. The ends were cut back, 5 bases at V and 8 bases at J, with 22 bases in the middle. The CDR3 coding sequence is TGTGCCAGCAGTCCTCTTCAGTGGGCCGGGTTTGAGCCCCAGCATTTT. Translated: CASSPLQWAGFEPQHF.

This clonotype was observed a few times. The V and J genes are TRBV11-1 and TRBJ2-2, with 8 bases identical to TRBD1. The CDR3 sequence is 16 residues long. CDR1 SGHAT and CDR2 FQDESV come from the germline V gene (reference sequence). Germline trimming cut 8 bases from V and 7 bases from J; bases unmatched to any gene: 15. The CDR3 spells CASEGYLGQGGGELFF. DNA for the CDR3: TGTGCCAGCGAGGGGTACCTTGGACAGGGCGGCGGGGAGCTGTTTTTT. The whole variable domain, filled in from reference TRBV11-1 and TRBJ2-2, reads EAEVAQSPRYKITEKSQAVAFWCDPISGHATLYWYRQILGQGPELLVQFQDESVVDDSQLPKDRFSAERLKGVDSTLKIQPAELGDSAMYLCASEGYLGQGGGELFFGEGSRLTVL.

The chain uses TRBV7-2 and TRBJ2-7, with no clear D. V gave up 0 bases and J gave up 0 bases, with 12 bases separating them. The CDR3 is made up of 16 amino acids. The germline V gene has CDR1 SGHTA and CDR2 FQGNSA. This chain's CDR3 is CASSLASRLRSYEQYF. CDR3 coding DNA: TGTGCCAGCAGCTTAGCCTCCCGGCTCCGCTCCTACGAGCAGTACTTC.

Ten or more counts support this clonotype. The rearrangement joins TRBV2 to TRBJ1-1, with D possibly matching TRBD1 (6 bases). CDR1 is SNHLY, CDR2 FYNNEI, per germline. V was shortened by 4 bases and J by 5 bases, with 11 bases between the two germline ends. The CDR3 runs 13 residues. CDR3 region: CASSVTGATEAFF. The CDR3 region has the DNA TGTGCCAGCAGTGTAACGGGGGCAACTGAAGCTTTCTTT.

This clonotype showed up many times. The V call is TRBV6-1, the J call TRBJ2-2; maybe TRBD2 (6 bases). The CDR3 contains 13 residues. Trimming removed 6 bases at V and 5 bases at J, with 10 bases between. CDR1 MNHNS and CDR2 SASEGT come from the germline V gene. The CDR3 coding sequence is TGTGCCAGCAGAAGGGAGGTTACCGGGGAGCTGTTTTTT. Protein sequence: CASRREVTGELFF.

This clonotype was detected ten times or more. This sequence joins TRBV10-3 and TRBJ2-3; 7 bases map to TRBD2. The CDR3 extends over 15 amino acids. Germline V lookup: CDR1 ENHRY, CDR2 SYGVKD. The J segment lost 3 bases and the V segment lost 2 bases, leaving 5 bases of the junction unmatched. CDR3 in amino acids: CAISEGPGGTDTQYF. The CDR3 coding sequence is TGTGCCATCAGTGAGGGGCCGGGAGGAACAGATACGCAGTATTTT.

This clonotype was seen many times. The chain joins TRBV5-6 to TRBJ2-1; 8 bases match TRBD2. This CDR3 is 16 amino acids long. V lost 4 bases and J lost 6; bases outside the gene matches: 12. Per the germline V gene, CDR1 is SGHDT and CDR2 is YYEEEE. Here the CDR3 reads CASSRRRLAGSNEQFF. The CDR3 DNA reads as TGTGCCAGCAGCCGTAGGCGTTTAGCGGGAAGCAATGAGCAGTTCTTC.

This clonotype showed up just a few times. V usage is TRBV24-1 and J usage is TRBJ2-6; tentatively, D is TRBD2 (6 bases). The CDR3 totals 16 residues. V lost 8 bases to trimming and J lost 2 bases, with 15 bases between them. Germline V CDR1 and CDR2: KGHDR, SFDVKD. The CDR3 DNA reads as TGTGCCACCAAGGGGCAGGGACTGACTGGGGCCAACGTCCTGACTTTC. Translation: CATKGQGLTGANVLTF.

In its sample, this clonotype was seen a few times. CDR3 nucleotides: TGTGCCAGTAGACTCCGGGCGTCGGACACTGAAGCTTTCTTT. Its protein is CASRLRASDTEAFF. The V gene is TRBV19, the J gene TRBJ1-1; unclear D gene. Germline lookup yields CDR1 LNHDA and CDR2 SQIVND (reference sequence). This CDR3 comprises 14 residues. With 6 bases removed from V and 3 bases from J, the gap between germline ends came to 14 bases. Together with reference TRBV19 and TRBJ1-1, the CDR3 gives the full variable domain: DGGITQSPKYLFRKEGQNVTLSCEQNLNHDAMYWYRQDPGQGLRLIYYSQIVNDFQKGDIAEGYSVSREKKESFPLTVTSAQKNPTAFYLCASRLRASDTEAFFGQGTRLTVV.

This clonotype was picked up many times. This chain connects TRBV12-5 to TRBJ2-7, with D possibly TRBD2 on 6 matching bases. CDR3 length: 17 residues. Germline loops: CDR1 LGHNT, CDR2 FRNRAP. The V end was cut by 10 bases, the J end by 3 bases, with 28 bases between. CDR3 coding DNA: TGTGCTAACGCCCCCGGCCGGACCCTGCGGGAACGCTACGAGCAGTACTTC. As protein: CANAPGRTLRERYEQYF. Full variable domain (rest looked up from reference TRBV12-5 and TRBJ2-7): DARVTQTPRHKVTEMGQEVTMRCQPILGHNTVFWYRQTMMQGLELLAYFRNRAPLDDSGMPKDRFSAEMPDATLATLKIQPSEPRDSAVYFCANAPGRTLRERYEQYFGPGTRLTVT.

This clonotype came up many times. This chain joins TRBV10-3 and TRBJ2-7; 11 nucleotides align to TRBD2. V trimming: 4 bases; J trimming: 4 bases; junction bases outside the gene matches: 3. From germline, CDR1 is ENHRY and CDR2 SYGVKD. The CDR3 sequence is 14 residues long. The CDR3 DNA follows: TGTGCCATCAGTGGAGGGACTAGCGGTTACGAGCAGTACTTC. It codes for CAISGGTSGYEQYF.

This clonotype showed up many times. This rearrangement joins TRBV28 to TRBJ2-2; TRBD2 is a possible D gene (6 bases). Trimming shortened V by 3 bases and J by 2 bases, and 10 bases separated the two germline ends. The CDR3 runs to 15 residues. The germline CDR1 and CDR2 sequences are MDHEN and SYDVKM. CDR3 region: CASSFLAVNTGELFF. DNA of the CDR3: TGTGCCAGCAGTTTTTTAGCGGTAAACACCGGGGAGCTGTTTTTT.

This clonotype was found a few times. The chain recombines TRBV5-1 with TRBJ1-1; TRBD1 matches at 7 bases. The CDR3 totals 14 residues. Germline V gives CDR1 SGHRS, CDR2 YFSETQ. V dropped 1 base and J dropped 3; count of bases not matched to a gene: 3. Here the CDR3 reads CASSLRGLDTEAFF. The CDR3 nucleotides read TGCGCCAGCAGCTTGAGGGGGCTGGACACTGAAGCTTTCTTT.

This clonotype occurred many times. The chain recombines TRBV11-2 with TRBJ2-7, with D possibly being TRBD2 (6 bases). The CDR3 extends over 16 amino acids. Trimming stripped 3 bases from V and 0 bases from J, with 15 bases between. Germline CDR1 and CDR2: SGHAT and FQNNGV. The CDR3 coding sequence is TGTGCCAGCAGCTTGGAGGGGATTGTAGTCTCCTACGAGCAGTACTTC. Encoded protein: CASSLEGIVVSYEQYF.

There are many counts of this clonotype. The CDR3 loop is CASRSRLAGYQETQYF. The DNA for the CDR3 is TGTGCCAGCAGATCTCGACTAGCGGGGTACCAAGAGACCCAGTACTTC. The chain combines TRBV6-1 with TRBJ2-5; TRBD2 aligns across 11 bases. Germline assignment: CDR1 MNHNS and CDR2 SASEGT. Trimming at V came to 6 bases and at J to 0 bases, leaving 6 bases not matched to a gene. The CDR3 spans 16 residues.

This clonotype has just a few counts. The junction and the germline gene differ at one end; a read error may be behind it. The rearrangement links TRBV7-9 to TRBJ2-1, with 10 nucleotides matching TRBD2. This CDR3 contains 14 residues. Germline V lookup: CDR1 SEHNR, CDR2 FQNEAQ (reference sequence). Here the CDR3 DNA reads TGTGCCAGCAACCCTAGCGGGAGCTACCATGAGCAGTTCTTC. Translated, it gives CASNPSGSYHEQFF.

This clonotype was seen a handful of times. The rearrangement uses TRBV7-2 and TRBJ1-1, with D uncertain. The length of the CDR3 is 14 residues. In germline, CDR1 is SGHTA, CDR2 FQGNSA. V was trimmed by 3 bases and J by 0 bases, leaving 8 bases between them. Here the CDR3 DNA reads TGTGCCAGCAGCTTGGGCCCAGTGAACACTGAAGCTTTCTTT. It encodes CASSLGPVNTEAFF.

With respect to this clonotype: A much more abundant neighbour one base away suggests this may be a read error. The chain has TRBV2 and TRBJ2-4, with a tentative D call TRBD2 (6 bases). This CDR3 is built from 13 residues. CDR1 and CDR2 (germline): SNHLY, FYNNEI. V dropped 6 bases and J dropped 8 bases, with 14 bases sitting between them. CDR3 protein: CASRQIGGYIQYF. In nucleotides, the CDR3 is TGTGCCAGCAGACAGATTGGGGGGTACATTCAGTACTTC.

The chain carries TRBV3-1 and TRBJ1-4; D is ambiguous. Germline lookup yields CDR1 LGHDT and CDR2 YNNKEL (reference sequence). V dropped 0 bases and J dropped 7 bases, with 15 bases sitting between them. The length of the CDR3 is 16 residues. In DNA, the CDR3 is TGTGCCAGCAGCCAAGAAAGGAGAAGGGTGGGTGAAAAACTGTTTTTT. This translates into CASSQERRRVGEKLFF.